Listed below are T cell receptor beta chains from one sample, sequenced in a study of spatial heterogeneity in lung cancer. TCRdb re-called the 5' RACE reads with MiXCR, one entry per CDR3 protein. The top ten hold 11% of the sample, which has approximately 49,000 distinct CDR3 sequences, roughly 5% seen once. Here the sequenced sample was PBMCs, taken at surgery. The receptor source for this set is a male donor with early-stage non-small cell lung cancer. Both conserved end residues are part of each CDR3. The D gene is left open where the match is weak.

length | D | J | V | CDR3
17 | - | TRBJ1-6 | TRBV5-1 | CASSLMARSSYNSPLHF
13 | - | TRBJ2-1 | TRBV7-9 | CASRRDPGNEQFF
15 | TRBD1 | TRBJ1-2 | TRBV29-1 | CSVEGGTGRYDGYTF
17 | TRBD2 | TRBJ2-2 | TRBV5-1 | CASSLGASGSYTGELFF
18 | TRBD1 | TRBJ1-4 | TRBV6-5 | CASSYTQGGGSTNEKLFF
15 | - | TRBJ1-2 | TRBV5-1 | CASSSSGLSNYGYTF
14 | - | TRBJ1-2 | TRBV9 | CASSVGQATAGYTF
15 | TRBD1 | TRBJ1-3 | TRBV20-1 | CSARDRHRGGNTIYF
12 | - | TRBJ2-7 | TRBV28 | CASSQQGYEQYF
16 | - | TRBJ2-2 | TRBV18 | CASSPRGQLNTGELFF
15 | - | TRBJ2-7 | TRBV3-1 | CASSQIGQGKREQYF
15 | TRBD2 | TRBJ2-5 | TRBV27 | CASSSGLAGGGGQYF
16 | - | TRBJ1-2 | TRBV28 | CASSHLIDRNNYGYTF
15 | - | TRBJ2-1 | TRBV27 | CASSLWGSSYNEQFF
14 | TRBD1 | TRBJ1-6 | TRBV27 | CASSLSGQGSPLHF
13 | - | TRBJ1-1 | TRBV11-2 | CASSLGQDTEAFF
13 | - | TRBJ2-7 | TRBV20-1 | CSASRDELDEQYF
13 | - | TRBJ1-1 | TRBV12-3/TRBV12-4 | CASSKGADTEAFF
14 | - | TRBJ2-2 | TRBV7-8 | CASSSIRGTGELFF
13 | TRBD2 | TRBJ2-3 | TRBV11-1 | CASSLFGGRGRYF
14 | - | TRBJ1-5 | TRBV7-6 | CASSLAGQGQPQHF
16 | TRBD2 | TRBJ2-1 | TRBV5-4 | CASSLAGLADYNEQFF
18 | TRBD1 | TRBJ1-1 | TRBV5-1 | CASSRTHGGQGINTEAFF
16 | - | TRBJ2-1 | TRBV5-1 | CASSLGGGVSYNEQFF
14 | TRBD2 | TRBJ2-7 | TRBV6-6 | CASSYGGRAYEQYF
11 | - | TRBJ2-7 | TRBV29-1 | CSVRDRGEQYF